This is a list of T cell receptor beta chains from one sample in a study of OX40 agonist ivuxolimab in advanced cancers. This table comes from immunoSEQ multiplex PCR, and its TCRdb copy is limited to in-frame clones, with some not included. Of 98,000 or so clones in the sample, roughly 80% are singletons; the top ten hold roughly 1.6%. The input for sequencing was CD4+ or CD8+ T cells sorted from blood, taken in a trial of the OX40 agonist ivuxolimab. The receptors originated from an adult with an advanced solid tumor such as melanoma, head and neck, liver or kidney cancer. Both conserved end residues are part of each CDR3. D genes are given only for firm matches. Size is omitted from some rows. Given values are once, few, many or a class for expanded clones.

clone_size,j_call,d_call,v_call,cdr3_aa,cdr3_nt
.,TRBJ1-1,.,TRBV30,CAWSDRVRNTEAFF,TGTGCCTGGAGTGACAGGGTTAGGAACACTGAAGCTTTCTTT
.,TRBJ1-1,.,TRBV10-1,CASPLQSTEAFF,TGCGCCAGCCCCCTTCAGAGCACTGAAGCTTTCTTT
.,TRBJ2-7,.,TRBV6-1,CASSPSLEQYF,TGTGCCAGCAGCCCCTCCCTCGAGCAGTACTTC
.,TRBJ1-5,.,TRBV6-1,CASSNNQPQHF,TGTGCCAGCAGTAACAATCAGCCCCAGCATTTT
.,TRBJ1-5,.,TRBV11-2,CASSLDLGGGQPQHF,TGTGCCAGCAGCTTAGATCTAGGAGGGGGTCAGCCCCAGCATTTT
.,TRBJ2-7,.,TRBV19,CASRGAVYHEQYF,TGTGCCAGTCGAGGGGCGGTTTATCACGAGCAGTACTTC
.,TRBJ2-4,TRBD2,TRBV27,CASRTSGAKNIQYF,TGTGCCAGCAGGACTAGCGGAGCCAAAAACATTCAGTACTTC
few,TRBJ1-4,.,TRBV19,CASSRSTGSEKLFF,TGTGCCAGTAGCCGATCGACAGGATCGGAAAAACTGTTTTTT
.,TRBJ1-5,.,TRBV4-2,CASSQGQGGLDGNQPQHF,TGTGCCAGCAGCCAAGGCCAAGGGGGGCTCGATGGCAATCAGCCCCAGCATTTT
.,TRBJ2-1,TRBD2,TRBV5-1,CASSLGGLAGQGEQFF,TGCGCCAGCAGCTTGGGGGGACTAGCGGGACAGGGTGAGCAGTTCTTC
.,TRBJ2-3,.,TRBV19,CASSGQGTDTQYF,TGTGCCAGTTCCGGACAAGGCACAGATACGCAGTATTTT
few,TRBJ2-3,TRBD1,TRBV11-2,CASRLQGRASTDTQYF,TGTGCCAGCAGGTTACAGGGGAGAGCTAGCACAGATACGCAGTATTTT
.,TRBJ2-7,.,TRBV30,CAGVGTGVYEQYF,TGTGCCGGGGTAGGGACTGGGGTGTACGAGCAGTACTTC
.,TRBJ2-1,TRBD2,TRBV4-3,CASSQLAAQTYNEQFF,TGCGCCAGCAGCCAACTAGCGGCTCAAACATACAATGAGCAGTTCTTC
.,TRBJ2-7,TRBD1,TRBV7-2,CASSLDLGQGTLEQYF,TGTGCCAGCAGCTTGGACTTGGGACAGGGGACTCTCGAGCAGTACTTC
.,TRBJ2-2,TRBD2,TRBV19,CASKNKGGLNGELFF,TGTGCCAGTAAAAATAAGGGAGGGTTGAACGGGGAGCTGTTTTTT
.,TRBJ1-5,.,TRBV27,CASSSRSNQPQHF,TGTGCCAGCAGTTCCCGGAGCAATCAGCCCCAGCATTTT
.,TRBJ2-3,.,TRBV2,CASTVTGTRTQYF,TGTGCCAGCACTGTTACCGGGACTCGTACGCAGTATTTT
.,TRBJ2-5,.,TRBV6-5,CASSLRGGQETQYF,TGTGCCAGCAGTTTACGTGGGGGCCAAGAGACCCAGTACTTC
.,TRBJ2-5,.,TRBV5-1,CASSSGETQYF,TGCGCCAGCAGCTCGGGGGAGACCCAGTACTTC
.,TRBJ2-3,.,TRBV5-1,CASSLSDETDTQYF,TGCGCCAGCAGCCTATCGGACGAAACAGATACGCAGTATTTT
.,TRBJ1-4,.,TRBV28,CASRYRATNEKLFF,TGTGCCAGCAGGTACAGGGCAACTAATGAAAAACTGTTTTTT
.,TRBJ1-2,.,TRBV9,CASSPTLQGYGYTF,TGTGCCAGCAGCCCAACTTTGCAGGGCTATGGCTACACCTTC
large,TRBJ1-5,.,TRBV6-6,CASKGLNSNQPQHF,TGTGCCAGCAAGGGGCTTAATAGCAATCAGCCCCAGCATTTT
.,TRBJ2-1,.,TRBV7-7,CASSLGLGGADEQFF,TGTGCCAGCAGCTTAGGACTTGGAGGGGCAGATGAGCAGTTCTTC
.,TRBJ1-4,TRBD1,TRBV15,CATSREGTGTMFF,TGTGCCACCAGCAGAGAGGGGACAGGGACGATGTTTTTT
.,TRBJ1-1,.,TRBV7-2,CASSAQGNTEAFF,TGTGCCAGCAGCGCTCAGGGGAACACTGAAGCTTTCTTT
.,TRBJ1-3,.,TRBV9,CASSVGASGNTIYF,TGTGCCAGCAGCGTAGGTGCCTCTGGAAACACCATATATTTT
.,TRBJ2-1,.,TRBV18,CASSPYGQNEQFF,TGTGCCAGCTCACCATACGGACAGAATGAGCAGTTCTTC
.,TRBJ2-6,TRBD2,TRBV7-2,CASSPGLAGVGANVLTF,TGTGCCAGCAGCCCGGGACTAGCGGGAGTTGGGGCCAACGTCCTGACTTTC
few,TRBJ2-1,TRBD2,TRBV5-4,CASSRLSGGRAHEQFF,TGTGCCAGCAGCCGTCTCTCTGGCGGGAGGGCCCATGAGCAGTTCTTC
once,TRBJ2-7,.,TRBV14,CASSQKYEQYF,TGTGCCAGCAGCCAAAAATACGAGCAGTACTTC
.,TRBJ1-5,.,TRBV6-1,CASSDRDNQPQHF,TGTGCCAGCAGTGACAGGGACAATCAGCCCCAGCATTTT
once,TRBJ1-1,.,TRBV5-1,CASSLSVRGEAFF,TGCGCCAGCAGCTTGTCCGTTCGGGGGGAGGCTTTCTTT
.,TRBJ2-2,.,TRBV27,CASSLMKIGGWAGELFF,TGTGCCAGCAGTTTAATGAAGATCGGGGGATGGGCCGGGGAGCTGTTTTTT
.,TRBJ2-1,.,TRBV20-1,CSAVDRNEQFF,TGCAGTGCCGTGGACAGAAATGAGCAGTTCTTC
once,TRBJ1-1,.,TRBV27,CASSKYREDTEAFF,TGTGCCAGCAGCAAATACAGGGAGGACACTGAAGCTTTCTTT
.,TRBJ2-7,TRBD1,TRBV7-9,CASSLAGTGDYEQYF,TGTGCCAGCAGCTTAGCCGGGACAGGGGATTACGAGCAGTACTTC
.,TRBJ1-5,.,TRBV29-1,CSVEGRYGEPQHF,TGCAGCGTTGAAGGGAGGTATGGGGAGCCCCAGCATTTT
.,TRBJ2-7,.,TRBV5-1,CASSFLDGGTYEQYF,TGCGCCAGCAGCTTCTTAGATGGCGGAACCTACGAGCAGTACTTC
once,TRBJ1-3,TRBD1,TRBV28,CASSSPGTGGRNTIYF,TGTGCCAGCAGTTCTCCCGGGACAGGGGGTCGAAACACCATATATTTT
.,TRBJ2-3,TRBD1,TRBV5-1,CASSWGDRSTDTQYF,TGCGCCAGCAGCTGGGGGGACAGGAGCACAGATACGCAGTATTTT
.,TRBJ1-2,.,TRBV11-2,CASSPGTYGYTF,TGTGCCAGCAGCCCCGGGACCTATGGCTACACCTTC
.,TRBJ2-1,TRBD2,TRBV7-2,CASSFRRESYNEQFF,TGTGCCAGCAGCTTTAGGCGGGAGTCCTACAATGAGCAGTTCTTC
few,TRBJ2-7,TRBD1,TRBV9,CASSGGSGQGLEQYF,TGTGCCAGCAGCGGAGGGTCGGGACAGGGGTTGGAGCAGTACTTC
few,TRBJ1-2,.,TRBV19,CASSISDYGYTF,TGTGCCAGTAGTATCTCGGACTATGGCTACACCTTC
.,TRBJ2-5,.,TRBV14,CASSQDHFRLETQYF,TGTGCCAGCAGCCAAGACCACTTTAGGTTGGAGACCCAGTACTTC
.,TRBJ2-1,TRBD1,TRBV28,CASRPSIGQGGNEQFF,TGTGCCAGCAGACCCTCCATCGGACAGGGGGGCAATGAGCAGTTCTTC